The sequence of this T cell receptor beta chain was determined in a study of human T cells and chemical hapten exposure. Authors' data handling: With a range of about 23,224 to 700,000, the median per sample was roughly 97,000 TCRs. From the RACE reads, TCRdb called clonotypes with MiXCR, one entry per CDR3 protein. What appears here as the V and J calls and clone size reflects TCRdb's work, not the paper's. The table lists 350,000 or so distinct CDR3 sequences, roughly 6.9% of them singletons. CDR1 is MNHNY, CDR2 SVGAGI, per germline (reference sequence). The V gene lost 3 bases and the J gene lost 4 bases, with 6 bases spanning the gap. The CDR3 contains 12 residues. Time point denoted: patch test 1, 2 weeks after DPC sensitization. Treatment meaning: therapeutic diphenylcyclopropenone sensitization with weekly scalp DPC. Each donor was an alopecia patient between 18 and 70 years of age who qualified for DPC.

The chain is built from TRBV6-6 and TRBJ2-5; no clear D gene. Sequences were derived from whole blood, sampled in connection with sensitization to the hapten diphenylcyclopropenone (DPC). The sequence was collected from a woman between 18 and 29 years old with alopecia areata. Some clones in this sample may be carry-over from other donors' samples. The chain's CDR3 is CASSYHGETQYF. The CDR3 DNA sequence: TGTGCCAGCAGTTATCATGGAGAGACCCAGTACTTC.